This record looks at one TCR beta chain sequence and its context. This clonotype was seen repeatedly, ten times or more. What antigen it recognizes has not been identified. No qualities accompany the bases; no much larger clone lies one base away. The data stem from a study of identical twins (dated by TCRdb to 2016 to 2018). About the full investigation: To test whether fetal clonotypes persist, the study used deep sequencing on TCR alpha and beta repertoires from monozygotic twins, unrelated adults of various ages, and cord blood. Replicate twin experiments were performed at different times using different library preparation protocols to rule out contamination.

Every donor was a healthy Caucasian. The twin cohort consisted of three pairs of female monozygotic twins, all aged roughly 18 to 30 years. Peripheral blood mononuclear cells were used as the source from which RNA for TCR libraries was isolated. Trimming accounts for 3 bases at V and 6 bases at J, while the number of junction bases matched to no gene is 9. Inclusive of the bounding cysteine and phenylalanine, the CDR3 is 15 residues long. CDR3 DNA only is kept here, 45 bases in frame from base 1. The germline V gene gives CDR1 as SGDLS and CDR2 as YYNGEE. Broader findings and caveats from the paper: Fewer insertions were carried by abundant cord blood beta clonotypes, a similar but weaker trend appeared in young adult naive repertoires, and no such trend appeared in memory repertoires. Because the same donors could not be followed over many years, conclusions were based on cross-sectional statistical analysis. Recombination models systematically underestimated out-of-frame TCR alpha sharing in monozygotic twins but agreed with sharing between unrelated individuals. Excess twin sharing in beta out-of-frame sequences was weaker because fewer shared sequences lowered the signal-to-noise ratio. Compared with coincidental sharing between unrelated individuals, an excess of low generation-probability sequences was observed among out-of-frame TCR alpha sequences shared between twins. Zero-insertion analyses could be partly confounded by invariant T cells such as MAIT and iNKT, though diverse VJ usage argued against such confounding for most clonotypes.

Libraries were built with 5' RACE. The reads were generated on an Illumina HiSeq 2000. Template switching added a universal primer binding site, and the final cDNA carried a unique molecular identifier that allowed TCR cDNA molecules to be counted accurately. Specific primers in the conserved constant-segment region were used to synthesize first-strand cDNA for TCR alpha and beta chains. To control for contamination, every cDNA library was double barcoded, receiving both a SMART-Mk sample barcode and Illumina barcodes. Two successive PCR steps introduced TruSeq adapter sequences along with Illumina sample barcodes. The Illumina HiSeq platform was used with custom primers to sequence TCR alpha and beta cDNA libraries. The study's processing was this. Raw reads were processed with MiGEC to extract unique molecular identifiers, and MiXCR was used to determine CDR3 positions. Recombination models were inferred per individual with the repgenHMM and IGoR tools using an EM algorithm. Shared clonotypes were analyzed with the tcR package in R, and sharing was normalized by the product of cloneset sizes. Out-of-frame nonproductive sequences were analyzed to study raw recombination free of thymic and clonal selection effects. The public reads were reanalyzed by TCRdb: fastp trimming at Q25, MiXCR alignment, in-frame beta chains only. Each CDR3 protein appears once, grouped with its most common genes and DNA. The authors' filters were not applied to this entry. Across this sample there are around 650,000 distinct CDR3 sequences, with around 7.4% seen only once. 1.5% to 2% of the sample is in the top ten clones.

This same sample was also taken into another study, of yellow fever vaccine responses in identical twins. Per that second paper: The T cell response to vaccination in identical twins was reported by the authors to appear partly convergent and partly personalized. Focusing on identical twins, the study followed the T cell clones that responded to the vaccine, and did so with precision.

The receptor was isolated from a woman aged 18-30 years in good health. This chain is built from TRBV9 and TRBJ2-3, and TRBD2 aligns with 8 junction nucleotides. Sequenced material: PBMCs. DNA sequence: TGTGCCAGCAGCGAGCACGGGACTAGTAGGGATACGCAGTATTTT. Its protein product is CASSEHGTSRDTQYF.